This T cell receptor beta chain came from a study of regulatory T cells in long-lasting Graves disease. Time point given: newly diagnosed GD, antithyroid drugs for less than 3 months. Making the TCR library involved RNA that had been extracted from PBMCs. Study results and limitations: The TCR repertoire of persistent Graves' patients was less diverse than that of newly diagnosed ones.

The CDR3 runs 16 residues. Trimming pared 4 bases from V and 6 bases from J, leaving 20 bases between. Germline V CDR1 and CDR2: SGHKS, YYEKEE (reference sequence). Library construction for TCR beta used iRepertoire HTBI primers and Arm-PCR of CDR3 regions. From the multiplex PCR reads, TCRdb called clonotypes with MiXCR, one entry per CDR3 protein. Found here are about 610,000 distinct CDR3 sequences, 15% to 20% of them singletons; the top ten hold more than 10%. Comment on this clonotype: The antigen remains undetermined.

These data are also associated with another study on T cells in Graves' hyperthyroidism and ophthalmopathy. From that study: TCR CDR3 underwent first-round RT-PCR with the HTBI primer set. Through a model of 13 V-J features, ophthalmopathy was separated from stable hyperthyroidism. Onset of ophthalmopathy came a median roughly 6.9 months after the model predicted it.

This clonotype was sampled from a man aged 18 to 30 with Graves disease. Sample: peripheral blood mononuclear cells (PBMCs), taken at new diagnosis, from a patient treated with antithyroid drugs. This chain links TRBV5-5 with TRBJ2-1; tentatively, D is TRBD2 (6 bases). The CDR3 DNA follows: TGTGCCAGCAGCCCCCCCTTAGCGGCCCCCGGCAATGAGCAGTTCTTC. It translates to CASSPPLAAPGNEQFF.